This passage covers 20 T cell receptor beta chains from one sample sequenced in a study of beta chain features in type 1 diabetes. Expressed TCRB transcripts were sequenced because the isolated RNA had all been reverse transcribed beforehand. Clones were sequenced by immunoSEQ multiplex PCR, and TCRdb holds only the in-frame ones, with some missing. This sample has about 620,000 clones, with less than 20% found just once. The specimen sequenced was naive CD4+ T cells from blood. These receptors were obtained from a young man in good health.

A few counts support this clone. CDR3 coding DNA: TGTGCCAGCAGGCCGGGACAGCCTTACAATGAGCAGTTCTTC. The encoded protein is CASRPGQPYNEQFF. The V gene is TRBV2, the J gene TRBJ2-1; 7 bases fit TRBD1. CDR1 SNHLY and CDR2 FYNNEI come from the germline V gene. Germline trimming cut 6 bases from V and 4 bases from J; bases unmatched to any gene: 6. The CDR3 totals 14 residues.

This clone turned up a few times. The rearrangement links TRBV5-1 to TRBJ2-5, with D perhaps TRBD1 (6 bases). The last part of the DNA fits TRBJ2-7 better; the J call may be wrong. Germline loops: CDR1 SGHRS, CDR2 YFSETQ. The CDR3 consists of 14 residues. The DNA of the CDR3 is TGCGCCAGCAGCTTGCAGGGGTCCGGCTACGAGCAGTACTTC. Residues: CASSLQGSGYEQYF.

Notes on this clone: This same CDR3 is encoded by further DNA sequences in the sample. The rearrangement uses TRBV7-2 and TRBJ2-7, with D perhaps matching TRBD1 (6 bases). Germline V lookup: CDR1 SGHTA, CDR2 FQGNSA. The CDR3 has 13 amino acids. Trimming removed 5 bases from V and 3 bases from J, with 11 bases in between. For the CDR3, the DNA is TGTGCCAGCAGCCGAAGAGGGGGCTACGAGCAGTACTTC. Amino acids: CASSRRGGYEQYF.

The chain recombines TRBV28 with TRBJ2-3; D is ambiguous. The CDR3 is made up of 13 amino acids. With 2 bases removed from V and 4 bases from J, the gap between germline ends came to 7 bases. CDR1 and CDR2 from the germline V gene are MDHEN and SYDVKM. CDR3 sequence reads: CASSLEVPDTQYF. CDR3 DNA: TGTGCCAGCAGTTTAGAGGTGCCAGATACGCAGTATTTT.

The V call is TRBV7-2, the J call TRBJ1-4, with D possibly being TRBD1 (5 bases). CDR1 is SGHTA, CDR2 FQGNSA, per germline. The CDR3 extends over 16 amino acids. V lost 2 bases and J lost 8, with 18 bases in between. As DNA, the CDR3 is TGTGCCAGCAGCTTACGTGGCCTTGGGGGGATCGAAAAACTGTTTTTT. It translates to CASSLRGLGGIEKLFF.

A few counts support this clone. This chain uses TRBV14 with TRBJ2-3; 9 bases fit TRBD1. The length of the CDR3 is 16 residues. Germline V gene lookup returns CDR1 SGHDN and CDR2 FVKESK. The ends lost 2 bases at V and 1 base at J; junction bases unmatched: 4. CDR3 residues: CASSQMDRGGTDTQYF. The CDR3 DNA sequence: TGTGCCAGCAGCCAAATGGACAGGGGAGGCACAGATACGCAGTATTTT. The complete variable domain, with remaining parts taken from reference TRBV14 and TRBJ2-3, reads EAGVTQFPSHSVIEKGQTVTLRCDPISGHDNLYWYRRVMGKEIKFLLHFVKESKQDESGMPNNRFLAERTGGTYSTLKVQPAELEDSGVYFCASSQMDRGGTDTQYFGPGTRLTVL.

This clone has only a few counts. This sequence joins TRBV7-3 and TRBJ2-7, with 7 bases identical to TRBD1. This CDR3 has 15 amino acids. The V and J ends lost 5 bases and 3 bases, in that order; junction bases with no gene match: 10. Germline lookup yields CDR1 SGHTA and CDR2 FQGTGA. CDR3 in DNA: TGTGCCAGCAGCCCAACGGGACAGCAGCGCTACGAGCAGTACTTC. Protein: CASSPTGQQRYEQYF.

The chain carries TRBV27 and TRBJ1-1, with D tentatively TRBD1 (5 bases). The CDR3 contains 14 residues. Between the trimmed V and J ends, which lost 4 bases and 11 bases, there was a span of 20 bases. Germline-derived CDR1 and CDR2 are MNHEY and SMNVEV (reference sequence). The CDR3 reads CASSSTGLQVRAFF. DNA of the CDR3: TGTGCCAGCAGTTCTACGGGACTCCAAGTAAGGGCTTTCTTT.

This clone turned up a few times. The V call is TRBV28, the J call TRBJ1-4; 7 bases map to TRBD1. The CDR3 has 14 amino acids. Germline assignment: CDR1 MDHEN and CDR2 SYDVKM. Trimming removed 4 bases from V and 5 bases from J; junction bases left unmatched: 4. In nucleotides, the CDR3 is TGTGCCAGCAGTTCCACAGGGGTGAATGAAAAACTGTTTTTT. Translated, it gives CASSSTGVNEKLFF.

The chain links TRBV9 to TRBJ2-2; tentative D call: TRBD1 (5 bases). The CDR3 extends over 14 amino acids. Germline V gives CDR1 SGDLS, CDR2 YYNGEE. Trimming shortened V by 4 bases and J by 2 bases, and 9 bases separated the two germline ends. The CDR3 DNA reads as TGTGCCAGCAGCAACAGGATAAACACCGGGGAGCTGTTTTTT. It codes for CASSNRINTGELFF.

The chain carries TRBV5-1 and TRBJ2-7; TRBD1 matches 7 bases. Germline values: CDR1 SGHRS, CDR2 YFSETQ. This CDR3 has 14 residues. After removal of 4 bases from V and 0 bases from J, the junction contained 4 bases not matched to a gene. DNA of the CDR3: TGCGCCAGCAGCCAGGGGACAGTCTCCTACGAGCAGTACTTC. The encoded protein is CASSQGTVSYEQYF. Drawing the rest from reference TRBV5-1 and TRBJ2-7, the complete variable domain is KAGVTQTPRYLIKTRGQQVTLSCSPISGHRSVSWYQQTPGQGLQFLFEYFSETQRNKGNFPGRFSGRQFSNSRSEMNVSTLELGDSALYLCASSQGTVSYEQYFGPGTRLTVT.

The chain carries TRBV19 and TRBJ2-4, with 9 bases matching TRBD1. The CDR3 runs 15 residues. V gave up 3 bases and J gave up 3 bases; unmatched junction bases: 3. CDR1 is LNHDA and CDR2 is SQIVND in the germline V gene (reference sequence). CDR3 sequence (DNA): TGTGCCAGTAGTATCCCGGGACAGGGCAAAAACATTCAGTACTTC. Its protein product is CASSIPGQGKNIQYF.

This clone was seen more than once but under ten times. The chain carries TRBV7-3 and TRBJ1-3, with TRBD1 as a possible D gene (5 bases). The germline V gene encodes CDR1 SGHTA and CDR2 FQGTGA. This CDR3 region has 13 residues. The V end was cut by 3 bases, the J end by 4 bases, with 7 bases between. The chain's CDR3 is CASSLGVGNTIYF. CDR3 nucleotide sequence: TGTGCCAGCAGCTTGGGGGTCGGAAACACCATATATTTT.

This clone has a handful of counts. The rearrangement uses TRBV18 and TRBJ2-1; no firm D call. This CDR3 is built from 14 residues. Germline V gives CDR1 KGHSH, CDR2 LQKENI. V lost 1 base, J lost 5 bases, and 9 bases lay in between. This CDR3 is CASSPLSANNEQFF. The CDR3 coding sequence is TGTGCCAGCTCACCACTCTCAGCGAACAATGAGCAGTTCTTC.

This rearrangement joins TRBV6-5 to TRBJ2-7; D ambiguous. The V gene's germline CDR1 is MNHEY and CDR2 SVGAGI. The CDR3 totals 15 residues. V was cut by 6 bases and J by 1 base, with 16 bases left in between. The chain's CDR3 is CASRAHLKESYEQYF. DNA for the CDR3: TGTGCCAGCAGGGCACACTTGAAGGAATCCTACGAGCAGTACTTC.

The chain couples TRBV4-1 to TRBJ2-7; D remains unclear. The CDR3 covers 14 residues. Looked up from germline, CDR1 is MGHRA and CDR2 is YSYEKL. V was cut by 1 base and J by 2 bases, with 9 bases left in between. Here the CDR3 reads CASSQVRWTYEQYF. CDR3 coding DNA: TGCGCCAGCAGCCAAGTTAGGTGGACCTACGAGCAGTACTTC.

This clone was detected only a few times. The chain has TRBV30 and TRBJ1-5; D gene ambiguous. V lost 2 bases to trimming and J lost 4 bases, with 9 bases between them. CDR1 is GTSNPN, CDR2 SVGIG, per germline (reference sequence). The CDR3 covers 13 residues. Here the CDR3 reads CAWSTGVNQPQHF. The CDR3 coding sequence is TGTGCCTGGAGTACCGGGGTAAATCAGCCCCAGCATTTT.

A few counts support this clone. This chain links TRBV10-3 with TRBJ2-3, with TRBD1 matching 8 bases. This CDR3 has 14 amino acids. Germline V gene lookup returns CDR1 ENHRY and CDR2 SYGVKD. V shed 6 bases and J 5 bases; nucleotides not matched to a gene: 7. The CDR3 DNA reads TGTGCCATCAGAAGACAGGGGCGGCAAGATACGCAGTATTTT. Translation: CAIRRQGRQDTQYF.

This chain links TRBV7-6 with TRBJ2-1; D possibly corresponds to TRBD1 (7 bases). The ends were cut back, 5 bases at V and 2 bases at J, with 25 bases in the middle. This CDR3 contains 19 residues. Germline V gene sequence: CDR1 SGHVS, CDR2 FNYEAQ. The CDR3 spells CASSPIRSLRGRTYNEQFF. In DNA, the CDR3 is TGTGCCAGCAGCCCCATTAGGAGCCTCAGGGGGAGGACCTACAATGAGCAGTTCTTC.

The V and J genes are TRBV7-9 and TRBJ1-3; tentatively, D is TRBD1 (6 bases). CDR3 length: 15 amino acids. CDR1 is SEHNR and CDR2 is FQNEAQ in the germline V gene (reference sequence). V gave up 2 bases and J gave up 4 bases, with 12 bases separating them. The CDR3: CASSLSGGIGNTIYF. The CDR3 DNA reads as TGTGCCAGCAGCTTATCGGGGGGCATCGGAAACACCATATATTTT.